Each of the 30 T cell receptor beta chains below was sequenced from the same sample in a study of CD8 T cells in Susac syndrome. When the RNA was reverse transcribed, random hexamers were used with an input of roughly 0.45 to 1 ug. Each CDR3 protein is one row after TCRdb ran MiXCR on the immunoSEQ multiplex PCR reads. The table shows roughly 200,000 distinct CDR3 sequences, with approximately 96% occurring only once. The sample taken for sequencing was CD4+ T cells from PBMCs. The receptors were sampled from a human donor with multiple sclerosis.

This clonotype was detected once. The J gene is TRBJ1-6, the V gene TRBV30; no clear D gene. This CDR3 spans 14 amino acids. Germline CDR1 GTSNPN, CDR2 SVGIG (reference sequence). The V end was cut by 3 bases, the J end by 5 bases, with 11 bases between. The CDR3 loop reads CAWRDDINNSPLHF. CDR3 sequence (DNA): TGTGCCTGGAGAGACGACATTAATAATTCACCCCTCCACTTT.

V is TRBV4-1 and J is TRBJ2-7, with TRBD1 matching 8 bases. The CDR3 is made up of 15 amino acids. V was pared by 5 bases and J by 2 bases, with 8 bases of the junction left unmatched. Germline-derived CDR1 and CDR2 are MGHRA and YSYEKL. The CDR3 is CASSATRDRTYEQYF. In nucleotides, the CDR3 is TGCGCCAGCAGCGCAACCCGGGACAGGACCTACGAGCAGTACTTC.

The chain has TRBV9 and TRBJ2-7; D unclear. The length of the CDR3 is 13 residues. V lost 0 bases, J lost 6 bases, and 10 bases lay in between. CDR1 and CDR2 from the germline V gene are SGDLS and YYNGEE. The CDR3 protein is CASSVVASAEQYF. The DNA of the CDR3 is TGTGCCAGCAGCGTAGTTGCGTCTGCCGAGCAGTACTTC.

V gene TRBV23-1 combines with J gene TRBJ1-5; possible D gene TRBD1, 5 bases. TRBV23-1 is flagged as an ORF with uncertain function. The V end lost 0 bases, the J end lost 7 bases, and 13 bases lay between the germline ends. This CDR3 comprises 15 residues. CDR3 protein: CASSQSGREGQPQHF. As DNA, the CDR3 is TGCGCCAGCAGTCAATCCGGGCGAGAGGGGCAGCCCCAGCATTTT.

This chain uses TRBV20-1 with TRBJ2-7; tentative D call: TRBD1 (5 bases). V shed 5 bases and J shed 3 bases, with 8 bases lying between them. The CDR3 has 11 amino acids. Per germline, CDR1 DFQATT and CDR2 SNEGSKA (reference sequence). The DNA for the CDR3 is TGCAGTGCTCTCGACAGCTACGAGCAGTACTTC. Translating gives CSALDSYEQYF.

The chain has TRBV23-1 and TRBJ2-7; D is perhaps TRBD1 (6 bases). TRBV23-1 is filed as an ORF, its function uncertain. Trimming left V 0 bases short and J 3 bases short, with 15 bases between. The CDR3 contains 16 residues. CDR3 residues: CASSQSLSDRNYEQYF. DNA of the CDR3: TGCGCCAGCAGTCAATCTTTGTCGGACAGAAACTACGAGCAGTACTTC.

This rearrangement joins TRBV21-1 to TRBJ2-7. TRBV21-1 is classified as a pseudogene. The CDR3 consists of 18 residues. The CDR3 DNA follows: TGTGCCAGCGGAGTAGGCTCAGAATTACGACCAAGTTCCTACGAGCAGTACTTC. It yields the protein CASGVGSELRPSSYEQYF.

The chain combines TRBV6-6 with TRBJ2-7; 8 nucleotides align to TRBD1. This CDR3 region has 12 residues. Germline CDR1 reads MNHNY; CDR2 reads SVGAGI (reference sequence). V dropped 5 bases and J dropped 7; count of bases not matched to a gene: 4. This CDR3 is CASSGTGTEQYF. CDR3 bases: TGTGCCAGCAGTGGGACAGGAACTGAGCAGTACTTC.

The chain is built from TRBV29-1 and TRBJ2-1, with 10 nucleotides matching TRBD2. Germline values: CDR1 SQVTM, CDR2 ANQGSEA. The CDR3 runs to 14 residues. With 8 bases clipped from V and 1 base from J, the junction kept 5 bases outside the gene matches. CDR3 nucleotide sequence: TGCAGCTTCGGGACTAGCGAGTCCTACAATGAGCAGTTCTTC. This translates into CSFGTSESYNEQFF.

The chain has TRBV20-1 and TRBJ1-2; D gene unclear. V was pared by 0 bases and J by 8 bases, with 13 bases between. Germline loops: CDR1 DFQATT, CDR2 SNEGSKA (reference sequence). The CDR3 loop spans 13 amino acids. This CDR3 is CSAREDPLVGYTF. The CDR3 DNA reads as TGCAGTGCTAGAGAGGACCCTCTGGTCGGCTACACCTTC.

This rearrangement joins TRBV25-1 to TRBJ1-1; 7 bases align to TRBD1. CDR1 and CDR2 from the germline V gene are MGHDK and SYGVNS. This CDR3 is built from 14 residues. V was clipped by 1 base and J by 7 bases; unmatched bases: 6. The chain's CDR3 is CASSEWRGRDEAFF. The CDR3 nucleotides read TGTGCCAGCAGTGAATGGAGGGGGCGCGATGAAGCTTTCTTT. Full variable domain (missing parts from reference TRBV25-1 and TRBJ1-1): EADIYQTPRYLVIGTGKKITLECSQTMGHDKMYWYQQDPGMELHLIHYSYGVNSTEKGDLSSESTVSRIRTEHFPLTLESARPSHTSQYLCASSEWRGRDEAFFGQGTRLTVV.

The V call is TRBV3-1, the J call TRBJ2-7; perhaps TRBD1 as D (5 bases). There are 12 residues in the CDR3. The germline V and J ends were trimmed by 4 bases and 12 bases, with 16 bases remaining between them. Germline V lookup: CDR1 LGHDT, CDR2 YNNKEL (reference sequence). The CDR3 nucleotides read TGTGCCAGCAGCCCTACAGGAGTAGGAACGTACTTC. It is translated as CASSPTGVGTYF.

The gene calls are TRBV20-1 and TRBJ2-1; D not resolved. V lost 0 bases and J lost 10, with 13 bases in between. The CDR3 covers 13 residues. CDR1 is DFQATT, CDR2 SNEGSKA, per germline (reference sequence). DNA for the CDR3: TGCAGTGCTAGAGATCCTAGGTTCGTGGAGCAGTTCTTC. It translates to CSARDPRFVEQFF.

The rearrangement uses TRBV23-1 and TRBJ1-4; the match to TRBD1 covers 8 bases. TRBV23-1 is identified as an open reading frame with a role that is uncertain. This CDR3 is built from 15 residues. Germline trimming cut 1 base from V and 6 bases from J; bases unmatched to any gene: 4. Written as DNA, the CDR3 is TGCGCCAGCAGTCAATACGACAGGGGATATGAAAAACTGTTTTTT. Translation gives CASSQYDRGYEKLFF.

The CDR3 loop is CASSFGGGRLTDTQYF. DNA for the CDR3: TGCGCCAGCAGCTTTGGTGGGGGACGACTCACAGATACGCAGTATTTT. V gene TRBV5-1 combines with J gene TRBJ2-3; D may be TRBD1 or TRBD2 (5 bases each). The CDR3 loop spans 16 amino acids. The ends were cut back, 2 bases at V and 2 bases at J, with 15 bases in the middle. Germline-derived CDR1 and CDR2 are SGHRS and YFSETQ.

The rearrangement links TRBV7-9 to TRBJ1-1, with D possibly being TRBD1 (6 bases). V was shortened by 0 bases and J by 3 bases, with 20 bases between the two germline ends. CDR3 length: 18 amino acids. Looked up from germline, CDR1 is SEHNR and CDR2 is FQNEAQ (reference sequence). The CDR3 coding sequence is TGTGCCAGCAGCTTAGCCCGGGGGGGCCCTGGCTTGGACACTGAAGCTTTCTTT. Translating it yields CASSLARGGPGLDTEAFF.

This chain uses TRBV29-1 with TRBJ2-5; TRBD1 matches 8 bases. CDR3 length: 14 amino acids. Trimming took 8 bases from V and 1 from J; bases not matched to a gene: 9. Per germline, CDR1 SQVTM and CDR2 ANQGSEA. CDR3 nucleotide sequence: TGCAGCCGTGGGACAGGAGAATTCCAAGAGACCCAGTACTTC. Protein: CSRGTGEFQETQYF.

This clonotype occurred a few times. The chain recombines TRBV20-1 with TRBJ2-3; D is undetermined. Germline V gives CDR1 DFQATT, CDR2 SNEGSKA (reference sequence). This CDR3 has 14 residues. Trimming left V 0 bases short and J 0 bases short, with 7 bases between. CDR3 sequence: CSARDPLSTDTQYF. The DNA of the CDR3 is TGCAGTGCTAGAGATCCGTTGAGCACAGATACGCAGTATTTT.

This clonotype was observed a handful of times. V is TRBV7-9 and J is TRBJ2-3; D is uncertain. The germline CDR1 and CDR2 sequences are SEHNR and FQNEAQ (reference sequence). The CDR3 sequence is 15 residues long. V lost 2 bases, J lost 1 base, and 10 bases lay in between. CDR3 bases: TGTGCCAGCAGCTTAAGGCGTGGCGGCACAGATACGCAGTATTTT. The encoded protein is CASSLRRGGTDTQYF.

This chain connects TRBV7-9 to TRBJ1-2; possibly TRBD1 for D (5 bases). Germline V gene data show CDR1 as SEHNR and CDR2 as FQNEAQ (reference sequence). V was pared by 5 bases and J by 8 bases, with 24 bases between. There are 16 residues in the CDR3. The CDR3 region has the DNA TGTGCCAGCAGCCCAGGGTGGCAGCGACCCGTGTGGGGCTACACCTTC. Encoded protein: CASSPGWQRPVWGYTF.

This chain joins TRBV29-1 and TRBJ1-3; D might be TRBD1 (5 bases). Deletions cut 6 bases from V and 0 bases from J, with 18 bases between. The CDR3 totals 16 residues. Germline assignment: CDR1 SQVTM and CDR2 ANQGSEA. CDR3 nucleotides: TGCAGCGTAACTGAAACGGGGCAGAGCTCTGGAAACACCATATATTTT. It codes for CSVTETGQSSGNTIYF.

The CDR3: CAWSAAGLANYGYTF. As DNA, the CDR3 is TGTGCCTGGAGTGCCGCGGGCCTAGCTAACTATGGCTACACCTTC. This chain connects TRBV30 to TRBJ1-2; D gene ambiguous. The CDR3 totals 15 residues. Between the trimmed V and J ends, which lost 1 base and 0 bases, there was a span of 12 bases. Germline V CDR1 and CDR2: GTSNPN, SVGIG (reference sequence).

This clonotype has only a few counts. J is TRBJ1-6 and V is TRBV12-3 or TRBV12-4; D is possibly TRBD1 (5 bases). V lost 5 bases to trimming and J lost 5 bases, with 10 bases between them. The CDR3 sequence is 14 residues long. In DNA form, the CDR3 reads TGTGCCAGCAGTCCGGGACGAGATAATTCACCCCTCCACTTT. Its protein product is CASSPGRDNSPLHF.

The chain's CDR3 is CASSEAALSTDTQYF. The CDR3 DNA reads TGTGCCAGCAGTGAAGCAGCGCTAAGCACAGATACGCAGTATTTT. This chain links TRBV25-1 with TRBJ2-3; no clear D gene. Per germline, CDR1 MGHDK and CDR2 SYGVNS. The CDR3 has 15 residues. Trimming removed 2 bases at V and 0 bases at J, with 9 bases between.

The chain recombines TRBV20-1 with TRBJ2-3; a possible D gene is TRBD1 (5 bases). Trimming removed 5 bases from V and 1 base from J, with 7 bases in between. The germline V gene encodes CDR1 DFQATT and CDR2 SNEGSKA (reference sequence). The CDR3 has 12 amino acids. The CDR3 is CSAETGTDTQYF. The CDR3 DNA reads TGCAGTGCTGAGACAGGCACAGATACGCAGTATTTT.

The chain recombines TRBV5-1 with TRBJ2-2; TRBD1 aligns across 9 bases. Looked up from germline, CDR1 is SGHRS and CDR2 is YFSETQ. The ends lost 4 bases at V and 0 bases at J; junction bases unmatched: 4. The CDR3 sequence is 16 residues long. The CDR3 coding sequence is TGCGCCAGCAGCCCTGGGACAGGGACGAACACCGGGGAGCTGTTTTTT. Its protein is CASSPGTGTNTGELFF. The full variable domain, with the rest looked up from reference TRBV5-1 and TRBJ2-2, is KAGVTQTPRYLIKTRGQQVTLSCSPISGHRSVSWYQQTPGQGLQFLFEYFSETQRNKGNFPGRFSGRQFSNSRSEMNVSTLELGDSALYLCASSPGTGTNTGELFFGEGSRLTVL.

Only one count was recorded for this clonotype. V gene TRBV15 combines with J gene TRBJ2-3; D is uncertain. Trimming took off 0 bases at V and 11 bases at J, with 12 bases between the two ends. Per germline, CDR1 LNHNV and CDR2 YYDKDF (reference sequence). CDR3 length equals 13 residues. CDR3 DNA sequence: TGTGCCACCAGCAGAGATCGGGCAGCCAGGCAGTATTTT. Encoded protein: CATSRDRAARQYF.

The V and J genes are TRBV29-1 and TRBJ1-1; a weak D match, TRBD1 (6 bases). CDR1 SQVTM and CDR2 ANQGSEA come from the germline V gene. Deletions cut 6 bases from V and 5 bases from J, with 16 bases between. This CDR3 is built from 13 residues. The DNA of the CDR3 is TGCAGCGTAGCTAACACAGGGTCGACTGAAGCTTTCTTT. Protein sequence: CSVANTGSTEAFF.

V is TRBV18 and J is TRBJ2-5; D remains unclear. Germline V gene sequence: CDR1 KGHSH, CDR2 LQKENI. Trimming cost V 1 base and J 5 bases, with 11 bases left between them. This CDR3 is 14 amino acids long. The CDR3 DNA sequence: TGTGCCAGCTCACCACAGTCGTTGGGCGAGACCCAGTACTTC. It specifies CASSPQSLGETQYF.

The rearrangement links TRBV4-2 to TRBJ2-1, with TRBD2 identical over 8 bases. This CDR3 is 18 amino acids long. Germline CDR1 is LGHNA and CDR2 is YNFKEQ. V lost 1 base to trimming and J lost 4 bases; unmatched junction nucleotides: 12. The CDR3: CASSQAATVGGVYNEQFF. The CDR3 DNA is TGTGCCAGCAGCCAAGCCGCTACTGTCGGGGGGGTTTACAATGAGCAGTTCTTC.